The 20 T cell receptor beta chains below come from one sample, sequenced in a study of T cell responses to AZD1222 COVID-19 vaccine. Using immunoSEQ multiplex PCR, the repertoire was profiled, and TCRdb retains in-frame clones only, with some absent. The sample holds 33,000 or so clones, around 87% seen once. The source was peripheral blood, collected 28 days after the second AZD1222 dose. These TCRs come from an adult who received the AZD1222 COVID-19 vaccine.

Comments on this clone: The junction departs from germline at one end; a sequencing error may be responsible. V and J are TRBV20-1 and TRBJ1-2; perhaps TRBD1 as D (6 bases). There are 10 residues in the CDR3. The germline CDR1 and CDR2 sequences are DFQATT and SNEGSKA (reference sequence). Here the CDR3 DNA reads TGCAGTGCGGGACACCCCTCTCAACCCTTC. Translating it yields CSAGHPSQPF.

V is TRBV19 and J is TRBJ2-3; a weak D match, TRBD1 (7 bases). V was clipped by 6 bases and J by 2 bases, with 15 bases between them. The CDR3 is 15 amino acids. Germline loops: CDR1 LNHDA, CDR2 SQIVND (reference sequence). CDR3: CASSTDRDFTDTQYF. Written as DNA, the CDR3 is TGTGCCAGTAGCACAGACAGGGACTTCACAGATACGCAGTATTTT.

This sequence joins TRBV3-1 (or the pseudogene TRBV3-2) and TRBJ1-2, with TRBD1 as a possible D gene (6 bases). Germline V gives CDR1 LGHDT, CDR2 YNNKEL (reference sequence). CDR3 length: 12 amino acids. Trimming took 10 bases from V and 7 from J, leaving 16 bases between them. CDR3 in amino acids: CATGGTPLGYTF. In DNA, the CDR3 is TGTGCCACCGGGGGGACACCCCTTGGCTACACCTTC.

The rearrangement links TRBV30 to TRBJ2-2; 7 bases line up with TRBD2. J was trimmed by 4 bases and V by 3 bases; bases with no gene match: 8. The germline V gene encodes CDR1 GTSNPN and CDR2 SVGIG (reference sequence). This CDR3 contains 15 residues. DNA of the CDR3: TGTGCCTGGAGGCTGGACCCGGGAGGCACCGGGGAGCTGTTTTTT. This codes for CAWRLDPGGTGELFF.

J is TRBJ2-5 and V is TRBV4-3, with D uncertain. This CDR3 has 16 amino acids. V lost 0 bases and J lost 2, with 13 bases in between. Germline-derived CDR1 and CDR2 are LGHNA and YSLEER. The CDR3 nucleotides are TGCGCCAGCAGCCAAGATCGTCCGGACGGACAAGAGACCCAGTACTTC. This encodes CASSQDRPDGQETQYF.

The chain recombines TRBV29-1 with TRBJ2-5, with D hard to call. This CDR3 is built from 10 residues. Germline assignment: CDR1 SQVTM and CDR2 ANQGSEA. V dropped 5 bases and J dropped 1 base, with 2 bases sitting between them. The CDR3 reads CSVRQETQYF. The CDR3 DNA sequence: TGCAGCGTTCGCCAAGAGACCCAGTACTTC.

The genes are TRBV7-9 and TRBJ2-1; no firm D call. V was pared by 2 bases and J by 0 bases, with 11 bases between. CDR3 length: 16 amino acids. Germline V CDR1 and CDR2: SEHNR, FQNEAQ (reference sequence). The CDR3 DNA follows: TGTGCCAGCAGCTTACAAATTCAGAGCTCCTACAATGAGCAGTTCTTC. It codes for CASSLQIQSSYNEQFF.

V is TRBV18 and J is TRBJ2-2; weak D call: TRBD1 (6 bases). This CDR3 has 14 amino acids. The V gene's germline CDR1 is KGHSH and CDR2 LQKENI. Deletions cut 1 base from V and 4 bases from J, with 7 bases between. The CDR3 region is CASSPQQGTGELFF. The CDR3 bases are TGTGCCAGCTCACCACAACAGGGCACCGGGGAGCTGTTTTTT.

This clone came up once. The CDR3 loop is CASSYVTETGGKLVNQPQHF. The CDR3 coding sequence is TGTGCCAGCAGTTACGTAACTGAGACAGGGGGCAAATTGGTCAATCAGCCCCAGCATTTT. The rearrangement joins TRBV6-2 or TRBV6-3 to TRBJ1-5; TRBD1 agrees at 10 bases. Germline V gene sequence: CDR1 MNHEY, CDR2 SVGEGT. Trimming cost V 2 bases and J 3 bases; bases outside gene matches: 16. The CDR3 covers 20 residues.

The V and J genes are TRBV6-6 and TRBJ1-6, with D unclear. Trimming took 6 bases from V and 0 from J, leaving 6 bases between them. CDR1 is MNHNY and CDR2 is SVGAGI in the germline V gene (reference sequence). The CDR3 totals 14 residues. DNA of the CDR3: TGTGCCAGCAGACCGAGCTCCTATAATTCACCCCTCCACTTT. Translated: CASRPSSYNSPLHF.

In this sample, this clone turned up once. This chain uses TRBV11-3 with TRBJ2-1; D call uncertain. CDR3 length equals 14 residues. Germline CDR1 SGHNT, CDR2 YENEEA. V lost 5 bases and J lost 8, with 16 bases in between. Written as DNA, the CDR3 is TGTGCCAGCAGCCTAAATACGTTTGAGGATGAGCAGTTCTTC. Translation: CASSLNTFEDEQFF.

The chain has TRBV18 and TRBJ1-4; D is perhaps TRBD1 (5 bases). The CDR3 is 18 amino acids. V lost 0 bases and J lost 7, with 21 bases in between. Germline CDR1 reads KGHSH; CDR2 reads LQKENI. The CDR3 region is CASSPPSIRGVDGEKLFF. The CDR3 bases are TGTGCCAGCTCACCACCGAGTATACGGGGGGTTGACGGTGAAAAACTGTTTTTT. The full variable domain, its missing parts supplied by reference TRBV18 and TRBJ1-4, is NAGVMQNPRHLVRRRGQEARLRCSPMKGHSHVYWYRQLPEEGLKFMVYLQKENIIDESGMPKERFSAEFPKEGPSILRIQQVVRGDSAAYFCASSPPSIRGVDGEKLFFGSGTQLSVL.

CDR3 region: CASSSDWGPDTQYF. CDR3 in DNA: TGTGCCAGCAGCTCAGATTGGGGGCCAGATACGCAGTATTTT. This sequence joins TRBV3-1 (or the pseudogene TRBV3-2) and TRBJ2-3; perhaps TRBD1 as D (6 bases). The CDR3 length is 14 residues. V was pared by 5 bases and J by 4 bases, with 13 bases between. CDR1 and CDR2 from the germline V gene are LGHDT and YNNKEL (reference sequence).

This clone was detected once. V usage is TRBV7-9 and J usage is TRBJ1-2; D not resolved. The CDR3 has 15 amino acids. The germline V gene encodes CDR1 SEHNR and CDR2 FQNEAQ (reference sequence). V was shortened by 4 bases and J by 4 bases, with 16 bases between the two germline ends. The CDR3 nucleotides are TGTGCCAGCAGCTCGCCCGAGGGAGGTTTCTATGGCTACACCTTC. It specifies CASSSPEGGFYGYTF.

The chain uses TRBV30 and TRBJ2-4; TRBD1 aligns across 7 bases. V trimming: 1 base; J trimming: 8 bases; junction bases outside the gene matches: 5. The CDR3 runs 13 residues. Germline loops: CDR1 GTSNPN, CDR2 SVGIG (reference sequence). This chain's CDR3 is CAWSGQGGDIQYF. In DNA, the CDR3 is TGTGCCTGGAGTGGACAGGGTGGGGACATTCAGTACTTC.

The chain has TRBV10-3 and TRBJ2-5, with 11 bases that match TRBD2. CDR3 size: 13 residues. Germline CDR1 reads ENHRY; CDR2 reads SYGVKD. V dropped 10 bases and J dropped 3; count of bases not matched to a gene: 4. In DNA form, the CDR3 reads TGTGCCACCGTGGGACTAGCGGAAGAGACCCAGTACTTC. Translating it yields CATVGLAEETQYF.

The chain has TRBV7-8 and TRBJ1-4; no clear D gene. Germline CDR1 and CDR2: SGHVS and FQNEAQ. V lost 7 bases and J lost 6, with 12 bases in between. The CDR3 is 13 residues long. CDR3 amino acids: CASTPKNHEKLFF. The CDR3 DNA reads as TGTGCCAGCACCCCAAAAAACCATGAAAAACTGTTTTTT. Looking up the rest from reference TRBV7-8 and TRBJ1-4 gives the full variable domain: GAGVSQSPRYKVAKRGQDVALRCDPISGHVSLFWYQQALGQGPEFLTYFQNEAQLDKSGLPSDRFFAERPEGSVSTLKIQRTQQEDSAVYLCASTPKNHEKLFFGSGTQLSVL.

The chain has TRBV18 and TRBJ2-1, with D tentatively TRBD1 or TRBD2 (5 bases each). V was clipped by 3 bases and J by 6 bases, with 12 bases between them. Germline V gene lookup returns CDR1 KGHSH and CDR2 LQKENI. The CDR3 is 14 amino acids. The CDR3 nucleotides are TGTGCCAGCTCACCGGGGACGGTACGCAATGAGCAGTTCTTC. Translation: CASSPGTVRNEQFF.

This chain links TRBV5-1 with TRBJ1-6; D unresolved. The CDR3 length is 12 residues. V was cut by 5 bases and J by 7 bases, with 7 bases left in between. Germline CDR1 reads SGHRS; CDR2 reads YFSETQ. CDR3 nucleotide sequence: TGCGCCAGCAGAAGGACGAATTCACCCCTCCACTTT. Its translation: CASRRTNSPLHF. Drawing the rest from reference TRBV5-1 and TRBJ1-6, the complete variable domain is KAGVTQTPRYLIKTRGQQVTLSCSPISGHRSVSWYQQTPGQGLQFLFEYFSETQRNKGNFPGRFSGRQFSNSRSEMNVSTLELGDSALYLCASRRTNSPLHFGNGTRLTVT.

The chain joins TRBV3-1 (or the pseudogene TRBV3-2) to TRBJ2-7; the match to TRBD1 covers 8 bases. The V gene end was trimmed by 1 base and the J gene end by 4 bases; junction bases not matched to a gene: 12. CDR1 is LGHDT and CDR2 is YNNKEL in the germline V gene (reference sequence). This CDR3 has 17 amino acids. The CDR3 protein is CASSQGRSRQGAYEQYF. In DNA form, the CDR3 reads TGTGCCAGCAGCCAAGGAAGGTCGCGGCAGGGGGCTTACGAGCAGTACTTC.